The 5 T cell receptor beta chains below all came from one sample that was sequenced in a study of blood T cell repertoires in COVID-19. Measured with immunoSEQ multiplex PCR; TCRdb has only the in-frame clones, and not every one. This table has more than 120,000 clones, about 80% appearing once. The sequenced sample was PBMCs or T cells enriched from blood (not recorded which). Receptors were obtained from a man aged 45-65 years in a cohort exposed to, infected with or recovered from COVID-19 (not recorded which).

The chain is built from TRBV19 and TRBJ2-3, with TRBD1 identical over 7 bases. The ends lost 6 bases at V and 0 bases at J; junction bases unmatched: 6. The CDR3 runs to 15 residues. Germline V lookup: CDR1 LNHDA, CDR2 SQIVND (reference sequence). The CDR3 coding sequence is TGTGCCAGTAGATCTGGCAGGGGGAGCACAGATACGCAGTATTTT. The encoded protein is CASRSGRGSTDTQYF.

This chain connects TRBV14 to TRBJ2-2, with 10 positions matching TRBD2. Trimming took 4 bases from V and 4 from J; bases not matched to a gene: 6. CDR1 and CDR2 (germline): SGHDN, FVKESK. This CDR3 has 16 residues. This CDR3 reads CASSPLAGDLTGELFF. Written as DNA, the CDR3 is TGTGCCAGCAGCCCTCTAGCGGGAGACCTCACCGGGGAGCTGTTTTTT.

The rearrangement links TRBV7-2 to TRBJ2-2, with TRBD2 identical over 12 bases. V was clipped by 7 bases and J by 7 bases; unmatched bases: 7. Per germline, CDR1 SGHTA and CDR2 FQGNSA. This CDR3 comprises 15 residues. CDR3 sequence reads: CASTRRLAGVGELFF. In DNA form, the CDR3 reads TGTGCCAGCACCCGACGACTAGCGGGAGTCGGGGAGCTGTTTTTT.

The rearrangement joins TRBV19 to TRBJ1-5, with D hard to call. The CDR3 length is 17 residues. CDR1 is LNHDA, CDR2 SQIVND, per germline (reference sequence). Between the trimmed V and J ends, which lost 1 base and 0 bases, there was a span of 13 bases. The CDR3 DNA reads TGTGCCAGTAGTATAGTCCTGACATCCTCTAGCAATCAGCCCCAGCATTTT. It translates to CASSIVLTSSSNQPQHF.

The V gene is TRBV27, the J gene TRBJ1-1; D remains unclear. V gave up 3 bases and J gave up 10 bases, with 15 bases separating them. Germline CDR1 is MNHEY and CDR2 is SMNVEV (reference sequence). The CDR3 is 13 residues long. The CDR3 reads CASSFAGFDRAFF. In DNA form, the CDR3 reads TGTGCCAGCAGTTTTGCGGGATTCGATCGAGCTTTCTTT.